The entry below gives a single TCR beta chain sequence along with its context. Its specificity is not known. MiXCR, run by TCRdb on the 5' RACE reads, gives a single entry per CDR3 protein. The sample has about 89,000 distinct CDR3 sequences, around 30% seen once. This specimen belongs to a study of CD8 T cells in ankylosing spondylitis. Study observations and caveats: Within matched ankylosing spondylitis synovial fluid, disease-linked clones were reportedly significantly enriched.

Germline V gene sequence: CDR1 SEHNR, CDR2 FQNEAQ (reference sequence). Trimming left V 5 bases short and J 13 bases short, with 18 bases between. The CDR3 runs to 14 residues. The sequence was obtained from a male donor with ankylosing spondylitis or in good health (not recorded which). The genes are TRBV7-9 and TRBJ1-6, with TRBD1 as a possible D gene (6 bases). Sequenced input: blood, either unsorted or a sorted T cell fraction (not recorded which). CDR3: CASSPDRSWGPLHF. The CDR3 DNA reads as TGTGCCAGCAGCCCAGACAGGTCCTGGGGTCCCCTCCACTTT.